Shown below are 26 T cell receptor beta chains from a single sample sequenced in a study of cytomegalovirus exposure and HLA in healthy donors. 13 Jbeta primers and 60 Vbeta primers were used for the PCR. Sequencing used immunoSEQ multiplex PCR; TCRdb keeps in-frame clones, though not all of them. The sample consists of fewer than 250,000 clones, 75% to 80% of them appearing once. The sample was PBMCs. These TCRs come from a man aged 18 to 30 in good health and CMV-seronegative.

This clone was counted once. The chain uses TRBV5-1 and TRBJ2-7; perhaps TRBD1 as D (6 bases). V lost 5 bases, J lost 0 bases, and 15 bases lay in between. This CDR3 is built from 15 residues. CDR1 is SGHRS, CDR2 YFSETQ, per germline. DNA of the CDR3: TGCGCCAGCAGTTTAACGACAGGACACTCCTACGAGCAGTACTTC. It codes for CASSLTTGHSYEQYF.

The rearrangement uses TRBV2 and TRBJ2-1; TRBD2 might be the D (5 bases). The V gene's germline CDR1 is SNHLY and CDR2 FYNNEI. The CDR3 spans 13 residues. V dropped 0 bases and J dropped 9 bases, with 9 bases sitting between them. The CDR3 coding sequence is TGTGCCAGCAGTGAAGCGGTTCGGGGTGAGCAGTTCTTC. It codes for CASSEAVRGEQFF.

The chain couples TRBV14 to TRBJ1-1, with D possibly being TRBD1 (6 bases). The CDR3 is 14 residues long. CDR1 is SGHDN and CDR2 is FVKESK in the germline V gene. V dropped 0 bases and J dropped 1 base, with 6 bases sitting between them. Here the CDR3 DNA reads TGTGCCAGCAGCCAAGAGACAGGGAACACTGAAGCTTTCTTT. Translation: CASSQETGNTEAFF.

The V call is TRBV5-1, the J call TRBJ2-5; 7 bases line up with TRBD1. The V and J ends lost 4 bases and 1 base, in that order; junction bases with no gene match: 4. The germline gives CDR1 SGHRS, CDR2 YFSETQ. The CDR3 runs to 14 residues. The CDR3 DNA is TGCGCCAGCAGCCAACAGGGGTCCCAAGAGACCCAGTACTTC. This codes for CASSQQGSQETQYF.

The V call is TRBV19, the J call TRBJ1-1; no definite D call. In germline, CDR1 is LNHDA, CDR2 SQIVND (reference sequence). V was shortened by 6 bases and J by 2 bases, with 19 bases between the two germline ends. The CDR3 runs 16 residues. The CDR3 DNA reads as TGTGCCAGTAGACCGGGGAGCTCATGGGATAACACTGAAGCTTTCTTT. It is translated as CASRPGSSWDNTEAFF.

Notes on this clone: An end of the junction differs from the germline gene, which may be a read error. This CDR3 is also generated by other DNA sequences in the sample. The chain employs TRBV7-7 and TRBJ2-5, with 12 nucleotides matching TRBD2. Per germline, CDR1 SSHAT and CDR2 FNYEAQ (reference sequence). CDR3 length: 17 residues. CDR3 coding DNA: TGTGCTAGCAGCTTAGAGGCTAGCGGGGGGGCAGGAGAGACCCAGTACTTC. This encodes CASSLEASGGAGETQYF. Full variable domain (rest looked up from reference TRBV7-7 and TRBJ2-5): GAGVSQSPRYKVTKRGQDVTLRCDPISSHATLYWYQQALGQGPEFLTYFNYEAQPDKSGLPSDRFSAERPEGSISTLTIQRTEQRDSAMYRCASSLEASGGAGETQYFGPGTRLLVL.

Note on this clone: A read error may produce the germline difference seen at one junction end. CDR3 loop: CSSSPLKGGIRDTEAFF. CDR3 coding DNA: TGTTCCAGCAGCCCCCTAAAAGGGGGAATAAGAGACACTGAAGCTTTCTTT. The rearrangement links TRBV7-9 to TRBJ1-1, with D possibly TRBD1 on 6 matching bases. The CDR3 is 17 residues long. CDR1 and CDR2 from the germline V gene are SEHNR and FQNEAQ (reference sequence).

The CDR3 loop is CASNPGGLDTQYF. Written as DNA, the CDR3 is TGTGCCAGCAATCCAGGGGGCTTAGATACGCAGTATTTT. The chain joins TRBV2 to TRBJ2-3, with TRBD1 matching over 8 bases. With V trimmed by 7 bases and J by 5 bases, 5 bases remained unmatched. Germline V CDR1 and CDR2: SNHLY, FYNNEI. CDR3 length: 13 amino acids.

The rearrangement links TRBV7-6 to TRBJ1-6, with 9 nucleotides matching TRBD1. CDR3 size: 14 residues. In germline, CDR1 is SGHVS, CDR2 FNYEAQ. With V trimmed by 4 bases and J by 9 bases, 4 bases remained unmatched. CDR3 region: CASSSDRGGSPLHF. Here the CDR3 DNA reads TGTGCCAGCAGCTCGGACAGGGGTGGTTCACCCCTCCACTTT.

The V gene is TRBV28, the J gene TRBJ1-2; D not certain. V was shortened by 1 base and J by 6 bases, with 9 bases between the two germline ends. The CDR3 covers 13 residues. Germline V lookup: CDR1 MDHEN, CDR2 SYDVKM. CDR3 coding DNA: TGTGCCAGCAGTTTATACGGGGATAATGGCTACACCTTC. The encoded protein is CASSLYGDNGYTF.

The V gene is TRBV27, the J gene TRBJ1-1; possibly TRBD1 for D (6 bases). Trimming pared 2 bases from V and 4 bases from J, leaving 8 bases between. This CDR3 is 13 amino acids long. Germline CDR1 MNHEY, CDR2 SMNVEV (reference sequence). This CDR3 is CASSLHRATEAFF. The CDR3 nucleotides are TGTGCCAGCAGTTTACACAGGGCCACTGAAGCTTTCTTT.

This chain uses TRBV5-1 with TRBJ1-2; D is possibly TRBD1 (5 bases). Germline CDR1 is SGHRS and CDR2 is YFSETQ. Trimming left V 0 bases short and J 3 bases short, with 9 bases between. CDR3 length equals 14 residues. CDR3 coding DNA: TGCGCCAGCAGCTTGGGGCAGGGTGACTATGGCTACACCTTC. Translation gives CASSLGQGDYGYTF.

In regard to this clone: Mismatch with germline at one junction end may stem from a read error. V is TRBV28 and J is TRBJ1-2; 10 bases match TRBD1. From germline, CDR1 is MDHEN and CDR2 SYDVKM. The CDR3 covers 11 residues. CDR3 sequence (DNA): TGTGCCAGCAGCACCGGGACAGGGGTCATTTTC. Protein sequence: CASSTGTGVIF.

The CDR3 bases are TGTGCCTGGAGTGGCCAGGCGAACACTGAAGCTTTCTTT. This translates into CAWSGQANTEAFF. The genes are TRBV30 and TRBJ1-1; the D is unclear. V lost 1 base and J 1 base, leaving 7 bases between the germline ends. The CDR3 extends over 13 amino acids. Per germline, CDR1 GTSNPN and CDR2 SVGIG (reference sequence).

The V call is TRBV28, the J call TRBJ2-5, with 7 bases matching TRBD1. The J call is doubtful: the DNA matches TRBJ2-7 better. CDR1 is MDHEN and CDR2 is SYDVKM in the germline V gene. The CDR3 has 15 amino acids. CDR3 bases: TGTGCCAGCAGTTTCGGACAGGCCTCCTCCTACGAGCAGTACTTC. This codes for CASSFGQASSYEQYF.

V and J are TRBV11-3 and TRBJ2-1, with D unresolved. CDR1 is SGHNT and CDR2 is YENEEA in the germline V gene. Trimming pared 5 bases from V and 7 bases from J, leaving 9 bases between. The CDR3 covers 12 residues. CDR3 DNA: TGTGCCAGCAGCCTCAACAGTAATGAGCAGTTCTTC. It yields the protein CASSLNSNEQFF. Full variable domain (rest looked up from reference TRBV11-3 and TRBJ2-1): EAGVVQSPRYKIIEKKQPVAFWCNPISGHNTLYWYLQNLGQGPELLIRYENEEAVDDSQLPKDRFSAERLKGVDSTLKIQPAELGDSAVYLCASSLNSNEQFFGPGTRLTVL.

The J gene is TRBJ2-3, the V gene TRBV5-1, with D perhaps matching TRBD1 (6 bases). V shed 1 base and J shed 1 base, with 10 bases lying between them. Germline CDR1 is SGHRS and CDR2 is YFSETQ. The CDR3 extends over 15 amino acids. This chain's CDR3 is CASSLQGPGTDTQYF. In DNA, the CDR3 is TGCGCCAGCAGCTTGCAGGGGCCGGGCACAGATACGCAGTATTTT.

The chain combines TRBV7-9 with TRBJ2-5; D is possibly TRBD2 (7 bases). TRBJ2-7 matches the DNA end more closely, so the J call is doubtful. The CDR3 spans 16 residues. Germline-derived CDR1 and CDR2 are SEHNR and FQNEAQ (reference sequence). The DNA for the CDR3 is TGTGCCAGCAGCCCGTTCTTGGCGGGGGCAACCTACGAGCAGTACTTC. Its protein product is CASSPFLAGATYEQYF.

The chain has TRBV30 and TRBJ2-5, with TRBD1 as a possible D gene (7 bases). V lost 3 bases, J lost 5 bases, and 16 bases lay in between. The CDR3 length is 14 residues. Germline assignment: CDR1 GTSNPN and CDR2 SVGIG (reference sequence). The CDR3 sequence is CAWRASGGRETQYF. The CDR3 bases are TGTGCCTGGAGGGCCTCAGGGGGGAGGGAGACCCAGTACTTC.

The CDR3 DNA reads TGTGCCAGCAGTTTATTGACAGGCTTAGGCAATCAGCCCCAGCATTTT. This codes for CASSLLTGLGNQPQHF. The chain carries TRBV28 and TRBJ1-5; D possibly corresponds to TRBD1 (6 bases). The CDR3 loop spans 16 amino acids. Germline-derived CDR1 and CDR2 are MDHEN and SYDVKM. V was pared by 1 base and J by 2 bases, with 12 bases between.

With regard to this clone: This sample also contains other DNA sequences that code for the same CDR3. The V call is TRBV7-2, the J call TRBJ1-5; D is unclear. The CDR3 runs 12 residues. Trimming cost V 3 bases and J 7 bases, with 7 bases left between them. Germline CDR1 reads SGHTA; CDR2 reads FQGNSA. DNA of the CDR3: TGTGCCAGCAGCTTTCCAGGCCAGCCCCAGCATTTT. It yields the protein CASSFPGQPQHF.

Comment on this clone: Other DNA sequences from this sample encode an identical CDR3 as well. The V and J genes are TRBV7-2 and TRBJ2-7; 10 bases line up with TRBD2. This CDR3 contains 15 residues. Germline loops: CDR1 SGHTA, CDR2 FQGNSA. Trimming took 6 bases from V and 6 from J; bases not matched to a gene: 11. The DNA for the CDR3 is TGTGCCAGCAGTTGGAGAGCGGGAGGGTTCTCCGAGCAGTACTTC. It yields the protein CASSWRAGGFSEQYF.

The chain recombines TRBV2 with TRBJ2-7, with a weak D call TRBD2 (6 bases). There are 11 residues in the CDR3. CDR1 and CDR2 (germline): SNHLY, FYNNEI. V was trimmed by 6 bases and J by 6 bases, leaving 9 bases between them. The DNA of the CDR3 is TGTGCCAGCAGGGGGGAGGTCGAGCAGTACTTC. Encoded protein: CASRGEVEQYF.

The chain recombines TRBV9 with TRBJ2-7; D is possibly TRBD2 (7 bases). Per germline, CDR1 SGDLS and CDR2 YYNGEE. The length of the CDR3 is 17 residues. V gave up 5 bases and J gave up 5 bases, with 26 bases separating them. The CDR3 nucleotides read TGTGCCAGCAGTGAGAGGGGGGGGATAGAGGCCGGGAACGAGCAGTACTTC. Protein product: CASSERGGIEAGNEQYF.

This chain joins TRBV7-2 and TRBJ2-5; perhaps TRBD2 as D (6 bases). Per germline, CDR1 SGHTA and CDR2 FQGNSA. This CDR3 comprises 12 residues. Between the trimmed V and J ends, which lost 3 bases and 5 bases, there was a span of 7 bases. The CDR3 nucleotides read TGTGCCAGCAGCTTGGCGGGGGAGACCCAGTACTTC. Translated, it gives CASSLAGETQYF. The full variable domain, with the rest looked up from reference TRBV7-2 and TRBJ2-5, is GAGVSQSPSNKVTEKGKDVELRCDPISGHTALYWYRQSLGQGLEFLIYFQGNSAPDKSGLPSDRFSAERTGGSVSTLTIQRTQQEDSAVYLCASSLAGETQYFGPGTRLLVL.

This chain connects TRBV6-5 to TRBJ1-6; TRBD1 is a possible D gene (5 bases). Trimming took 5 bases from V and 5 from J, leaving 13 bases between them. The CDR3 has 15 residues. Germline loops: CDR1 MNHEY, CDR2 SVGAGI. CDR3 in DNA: TGTGCCAGCAGTCAGGGTTCATGGAATAATTCACCCCTCCACTTT. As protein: CASSQGSWNNSPLHF.